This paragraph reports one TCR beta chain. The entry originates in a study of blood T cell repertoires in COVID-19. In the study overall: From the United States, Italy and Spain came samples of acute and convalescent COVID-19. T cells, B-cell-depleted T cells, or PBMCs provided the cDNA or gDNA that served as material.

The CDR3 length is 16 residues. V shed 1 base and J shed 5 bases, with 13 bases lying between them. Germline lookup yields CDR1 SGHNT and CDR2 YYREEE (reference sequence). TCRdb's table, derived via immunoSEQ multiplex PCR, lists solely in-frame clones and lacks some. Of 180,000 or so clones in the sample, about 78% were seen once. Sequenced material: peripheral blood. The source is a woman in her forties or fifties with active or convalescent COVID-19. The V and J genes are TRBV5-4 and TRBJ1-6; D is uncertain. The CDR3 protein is CASSLLSFSDNSPLHF. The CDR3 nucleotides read TGTGCCAGCAGCTTGCTAAGCTTTTCTGATAATTCACCCCTCCACTTT.